Sequencing of this T cell receptor (beta chain) was carried out in a study of T cell repertoires in cytomegalovirus infection. Overall study: Through public TCR beta signatures, both CMV infection and matching HLA type were indicated.

Each CDR3 protein gets one entry after TCRdb re-called the reads with MiXCR. The sample records about 200,000 distinct CDR3 sequences, roughly 9.8% being singletons. This clonotype has a handful of counts. Its target is unknown. CDR3 length: 15 amino acids. Germline V gene data show CDR1 as DFQATT and CDR2 as SNEGSKA (reference sequence). V shed 1 base and J 7 bases; nucleotides not matched to a gene: 9. The study's findings and limits: Carriage of CMV together with the relevant HLA was identifiable through cumulative public TCR beta family frequency. It was HLA-C-restricted CMV-specific TCR beta clonotypes that dominated the response ex vivo.

The source is a human donor in good health (CMV status not recorded). Some clones in this sample may be carry-over from other donors' samples. The specimen was PBMCs. The V and J genes are TRBV20-1 and TRBJ2-1, with 8 bases aligning to TRBD2. This CDR3 reads CSARGSGRGGNEQFF. DNA of the CDR3: TGCAGTGCTAGAGGAAGCGGGAGAGGGGGGAATGAGCAGTTCTTC.